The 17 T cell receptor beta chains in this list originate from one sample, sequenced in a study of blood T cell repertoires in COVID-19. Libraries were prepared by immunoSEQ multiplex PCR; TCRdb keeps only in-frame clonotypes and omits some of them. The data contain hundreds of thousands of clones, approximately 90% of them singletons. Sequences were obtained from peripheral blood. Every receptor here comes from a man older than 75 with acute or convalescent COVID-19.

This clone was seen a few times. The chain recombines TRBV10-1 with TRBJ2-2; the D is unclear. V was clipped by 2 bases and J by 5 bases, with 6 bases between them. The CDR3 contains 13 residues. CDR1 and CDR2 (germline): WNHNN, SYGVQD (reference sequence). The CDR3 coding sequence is TGCGCCAGCAGTGAGCAACGGACCGGGGAGCTGTTTTTT. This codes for CASSEQRTGELFF.

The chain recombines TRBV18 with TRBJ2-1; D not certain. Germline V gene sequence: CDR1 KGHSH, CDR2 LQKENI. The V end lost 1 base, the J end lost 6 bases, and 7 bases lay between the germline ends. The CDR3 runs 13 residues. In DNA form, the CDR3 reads TGTGCCAGCTCACCACTTTTAGCCAATGAGCAGTTCTTC. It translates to CASSPLLANEQFF.

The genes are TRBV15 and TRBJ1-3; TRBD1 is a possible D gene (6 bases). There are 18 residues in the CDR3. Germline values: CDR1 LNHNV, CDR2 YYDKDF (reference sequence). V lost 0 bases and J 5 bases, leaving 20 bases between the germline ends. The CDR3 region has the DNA TGTGCCACCAGCAGAGATATGGTCTCAGGGGAGTTCAGAAACACCATATATTTT. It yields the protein CATSRDMVSGEFRNTIYF.

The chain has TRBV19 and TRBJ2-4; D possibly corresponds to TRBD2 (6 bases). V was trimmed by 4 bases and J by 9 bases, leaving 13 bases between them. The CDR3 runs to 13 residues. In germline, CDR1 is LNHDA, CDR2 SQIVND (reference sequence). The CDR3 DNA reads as TGTGCCAGTAGTACTCGGGACTCCGGCATTCAGTACTTC. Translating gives CASSTRDSGIQYF.

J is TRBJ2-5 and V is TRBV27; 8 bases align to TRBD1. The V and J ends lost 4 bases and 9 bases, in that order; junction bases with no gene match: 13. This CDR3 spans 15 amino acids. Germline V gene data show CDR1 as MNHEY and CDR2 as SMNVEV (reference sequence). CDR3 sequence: CASSSPGRGQEAQYF. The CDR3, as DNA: TGTGCCAGCAGTTCTCCCGGCAGGGGGCAGGAGGCCCAGTACTTC.

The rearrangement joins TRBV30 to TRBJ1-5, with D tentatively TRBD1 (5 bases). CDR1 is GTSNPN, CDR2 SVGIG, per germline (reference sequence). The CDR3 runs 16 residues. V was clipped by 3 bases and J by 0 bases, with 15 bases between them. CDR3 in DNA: TGTGCCTGGAGCGACCGGACAATCTATAGCAATCAGCCCCAGCATTTT. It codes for CAWSDRTIYSNQPQHF.

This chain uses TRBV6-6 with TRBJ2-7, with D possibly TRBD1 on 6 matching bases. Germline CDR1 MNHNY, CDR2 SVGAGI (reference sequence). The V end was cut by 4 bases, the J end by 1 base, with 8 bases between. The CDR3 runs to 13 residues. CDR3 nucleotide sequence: TGTGCCAGCAGTTTCGGACAGTCCTACGAGCAGTACGTC. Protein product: CASSFGQSYEQYV.

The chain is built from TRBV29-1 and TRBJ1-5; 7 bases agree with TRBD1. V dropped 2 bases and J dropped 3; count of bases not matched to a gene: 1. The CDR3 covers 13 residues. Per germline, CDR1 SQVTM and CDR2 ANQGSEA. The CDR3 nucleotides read TGCAGCGTTGAAACAGGGGACAATCAGCCCCAGCATTTT. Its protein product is CSVETGDNQPQHF. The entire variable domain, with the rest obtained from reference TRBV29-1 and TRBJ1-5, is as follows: SAVISQKPSRDICQRGTSLTIQCQVDSQVTMMFWYRQQPGQSLTLIATANQGSEATYESGFVIDKFPISRPNLTFSTLTVSNMSPEDSSIYLCSVETGDNQPQHFGDGTRLSIL.

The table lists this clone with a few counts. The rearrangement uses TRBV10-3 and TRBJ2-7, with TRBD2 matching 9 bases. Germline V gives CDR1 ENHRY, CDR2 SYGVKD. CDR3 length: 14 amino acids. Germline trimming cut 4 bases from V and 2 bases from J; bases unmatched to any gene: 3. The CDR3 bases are TGTGCCATCAGTGCTAGCGGGAACACCTACGAGCAGTACTTC. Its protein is CAISASGNTYEQYF.

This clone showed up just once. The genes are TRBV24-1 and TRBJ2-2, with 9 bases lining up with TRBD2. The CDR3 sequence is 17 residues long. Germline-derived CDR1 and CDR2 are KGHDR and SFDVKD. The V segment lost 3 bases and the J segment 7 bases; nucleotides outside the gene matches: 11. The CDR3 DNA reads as TGTGCCACCAGTGATGGGCTAGCGGGGAGAAGTGGCGGGGAGCTGTTTTTT. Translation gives CATSDGLAGRSGGELFF.

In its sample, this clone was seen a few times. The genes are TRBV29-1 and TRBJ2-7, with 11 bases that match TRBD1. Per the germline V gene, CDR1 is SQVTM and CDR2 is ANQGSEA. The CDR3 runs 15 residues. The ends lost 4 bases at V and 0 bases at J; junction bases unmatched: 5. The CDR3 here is CSVVGTGGSSYEQYF. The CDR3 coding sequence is TGCAGCGTTGTGGGGACAGGGGGAAGCTCCTACGAGCAGTACTTC.

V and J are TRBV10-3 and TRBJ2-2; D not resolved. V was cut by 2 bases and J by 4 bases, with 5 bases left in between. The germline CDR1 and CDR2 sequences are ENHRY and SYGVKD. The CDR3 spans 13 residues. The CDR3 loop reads CAISERFTGELFF. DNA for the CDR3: TGTGCCATCAGTGAGCGTTTCACCGGGGAGCTGTTTTTT.

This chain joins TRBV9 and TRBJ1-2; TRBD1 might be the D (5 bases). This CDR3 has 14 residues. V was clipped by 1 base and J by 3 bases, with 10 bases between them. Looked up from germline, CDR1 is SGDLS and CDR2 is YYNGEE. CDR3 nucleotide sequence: TGTGCCAGCAGCGTAAACGGGGGTGACTATGGCTACACCTTC. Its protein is CASSVNGGDYGYTF.

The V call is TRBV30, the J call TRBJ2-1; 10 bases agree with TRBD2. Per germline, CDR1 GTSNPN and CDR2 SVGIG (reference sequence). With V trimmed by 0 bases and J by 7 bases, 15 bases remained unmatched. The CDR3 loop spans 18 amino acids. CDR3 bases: TGTGCCTGGAGTGTACATAGGTCTAGCGGGAGTTCGCGGAATGAGCAGTTCTTC. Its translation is CAWSVHRSSGSSRNEQFF.

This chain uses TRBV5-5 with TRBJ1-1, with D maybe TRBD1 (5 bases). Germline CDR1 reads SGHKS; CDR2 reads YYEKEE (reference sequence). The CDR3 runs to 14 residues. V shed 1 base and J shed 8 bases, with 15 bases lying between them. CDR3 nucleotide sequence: TGTGCCAGCAGCTTGTCGGGGGGAGAGTTGGAAGCTTTCTTT. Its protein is CASSLSGGELEAFF.

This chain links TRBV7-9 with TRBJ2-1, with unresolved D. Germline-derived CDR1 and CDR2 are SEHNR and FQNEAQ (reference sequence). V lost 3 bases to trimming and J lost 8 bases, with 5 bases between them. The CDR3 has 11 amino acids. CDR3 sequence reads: CASSFAYEQFF. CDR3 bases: TGTGCCAGCAGCTTTGCGTATGAGCAGTTCTTC.

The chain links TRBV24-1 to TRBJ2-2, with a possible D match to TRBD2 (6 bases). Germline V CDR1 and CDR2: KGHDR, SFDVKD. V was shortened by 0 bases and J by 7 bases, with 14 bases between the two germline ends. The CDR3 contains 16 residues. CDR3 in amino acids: CATSDLVLAGGGELFF. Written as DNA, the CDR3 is TGTGCCACCAGTGATTTGGTTCTAGCCGGGGGCGGGGAGCTGTTTTTT.